The clone carrying this T cell receptor (beta chain) came up a few times. This record belongs to a study of blood T cell repertoires in COVID-19. The wider study: Material from acute and convalescent COVID-19 was sourced from the United States, Italy and Spain. Sample material is recorded as cDNA or gDNA derived from T cells, B-cell-depleted T cells, or PBMCs.

Original processing methods: Amplification of reference gene primers provided the estimated nucleated cell counts. Only in-frame clones appear in the TCRdb table, and some are missing; sequencing was by immunoSEQ multiplex PCR. V, J and clone size derive from that table, while D and trimming were established from the DNA sequence. The profile shows about 69,000 clones, about 90% of them singletons. The sequenced material came from peripheral blood. The sequence derives from a man aged 50-59 years with acute or convalescent COVID-19.

The CDR3 here is CASSLGLGQETQYF. CDR3 nucleotide sequence: TGTGCCAGCAGCCTAGGACTGGGCCAAGAGACCCAGTACTTC. This sequence joins TRBV3-1 (or the pseudogene TRBV3-2) and TRBJ2-5, with a possible D match to TRBD2 (5 bases). The ends were cut back, 4 bases at V and 1 base at J, with 10 bases in the middle. CDR3 length: 14 amino acids. From germline, CDR1 is LGHDT and CDR2 YNNKEL (reference sequence).